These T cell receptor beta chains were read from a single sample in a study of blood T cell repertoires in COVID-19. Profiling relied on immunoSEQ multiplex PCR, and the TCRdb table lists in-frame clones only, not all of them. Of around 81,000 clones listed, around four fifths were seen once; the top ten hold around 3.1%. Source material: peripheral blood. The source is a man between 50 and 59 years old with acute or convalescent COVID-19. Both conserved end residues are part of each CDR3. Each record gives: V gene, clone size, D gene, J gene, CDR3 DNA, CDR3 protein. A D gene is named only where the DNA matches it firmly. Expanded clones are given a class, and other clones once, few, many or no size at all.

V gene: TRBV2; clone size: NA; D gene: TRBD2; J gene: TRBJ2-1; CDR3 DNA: TGTGCCAGCAGTGAAGCGCCAAGTTGGACTAGCGGGAGGGTGGGCAATGAGCAGTTCTTC; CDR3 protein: CASSEAPSWTSGRVGNEQFF
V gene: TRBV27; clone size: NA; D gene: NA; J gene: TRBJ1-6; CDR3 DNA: TGTGCCAGCAGTCTATGGGGAGATTCACCCCTCCACTTT; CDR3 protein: CASSLWGDSPLHF
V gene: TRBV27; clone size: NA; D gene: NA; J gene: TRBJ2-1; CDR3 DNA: TGTGCCAGCAGTTCGCGACTGAGCTCCTACAATGAGCAGTTCTTC; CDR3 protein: CASSSRLSSYNEQFF
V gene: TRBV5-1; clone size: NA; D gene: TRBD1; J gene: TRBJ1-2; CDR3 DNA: TGCGCCAGCAGCTTGATGCAGGGGGAATATGGCTACACCTTC; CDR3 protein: CASSLMQGEYGYTF
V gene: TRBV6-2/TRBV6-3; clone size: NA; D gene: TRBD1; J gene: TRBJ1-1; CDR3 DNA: TGTGCCAGCAGCCAGACGACAGGGTGGGCCACTGAAGCTTTCTTT; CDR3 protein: CASSQTTGWATEAFF
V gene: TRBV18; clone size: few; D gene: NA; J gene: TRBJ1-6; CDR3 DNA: TGTGCCAGCTCCCCCCGGGGAGCGGATAATTCACCCCTCCACTTT; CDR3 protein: CASSPRGADNSPLHF
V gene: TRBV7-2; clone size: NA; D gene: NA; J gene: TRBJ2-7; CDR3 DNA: TGTGCCAGCAGCTCTCGCCGACTGGCCTACGAGCAGTACTTC; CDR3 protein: CASSSRRLAYEQYF
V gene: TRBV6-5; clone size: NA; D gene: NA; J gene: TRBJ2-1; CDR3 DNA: TGTGCCAGCCAGTCCGGGATGAGCTCCTACAATGAGCAGTTCTTC; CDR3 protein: CASQSGMSSYNEQFF
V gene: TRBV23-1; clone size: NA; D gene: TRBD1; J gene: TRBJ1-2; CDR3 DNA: TGCGCCAGCAGTCAAAGGGACAGGGTCCCTCCCGCGACCACCTCAAACTATGGCTACACCTTC; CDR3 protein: CASSQRDRVPPATTSNYGYTF
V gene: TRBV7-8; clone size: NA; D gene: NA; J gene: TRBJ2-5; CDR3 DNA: TGTGCCAGCAGCCCGACTGAAAGCCGGCAAGAGACCCAGTACTTC; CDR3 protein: CASSPTESRQETQYF
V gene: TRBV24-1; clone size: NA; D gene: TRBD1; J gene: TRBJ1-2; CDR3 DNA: TGTGCCACCGGGACAGGCACTAACTATGGCTACACCTTC; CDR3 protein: CATGTGTNYGYTF
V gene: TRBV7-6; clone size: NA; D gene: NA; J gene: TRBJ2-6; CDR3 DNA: TGTGCCAGCAGCTTAGAGGCCTCGGGTGGCTCTGGGGCCAACGTCCTGACTTTC; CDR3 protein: CASSLEASGGSGANVLTF
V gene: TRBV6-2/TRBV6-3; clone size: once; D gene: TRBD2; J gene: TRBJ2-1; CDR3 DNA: TGTGCCAGCAGTCTAGGGTTGACTAGCTCAGCCTACAATGAGCAGTTCTTC; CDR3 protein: CASSLGLTSSAYNEQFF
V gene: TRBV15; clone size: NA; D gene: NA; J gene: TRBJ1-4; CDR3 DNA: TGTGCCACCAGCAGAGATAGGGCAGGGCGAAATGAAAAACTGTTTTTT; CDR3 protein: CATSRDRAGRNEKLFF
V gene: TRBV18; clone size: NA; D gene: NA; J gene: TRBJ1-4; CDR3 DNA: TGTGCCACATCCGCCTCAGGGGTTGAAAAACTGTTTTTT; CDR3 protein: CATSASGVEKLFF
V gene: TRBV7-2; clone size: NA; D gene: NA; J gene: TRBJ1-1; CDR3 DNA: TGTGCCAGCAGCTTCCGGTTCGGGAACACTGAAGCTTTCTTT; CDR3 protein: CASSFRFGNTEAFF
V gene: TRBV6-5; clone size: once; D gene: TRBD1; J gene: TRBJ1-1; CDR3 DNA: TGTGCCAGCAGGCCTCAGGGGGAGAACACTGAAGCTTTCTTT; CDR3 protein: CASRPQGENTEAFF
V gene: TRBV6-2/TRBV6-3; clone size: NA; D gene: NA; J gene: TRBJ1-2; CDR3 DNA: TGTGCCAGCAGTACTTCCAGGGGCGACTATGGCTACACCTTC; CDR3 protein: CASSTSRGDYGYTF
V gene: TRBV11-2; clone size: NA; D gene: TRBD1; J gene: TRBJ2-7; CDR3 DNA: TGTGCCAGCACCAGGGACAGATCCTACGAGCAGTACTTC; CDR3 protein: CASTRDRSYEQYF
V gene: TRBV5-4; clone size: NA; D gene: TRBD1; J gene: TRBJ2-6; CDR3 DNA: TGTGCCAGCAGCTTGCTACAGGGGGCCTCCCCTGGGGCCAACGTCCTGACTTTC; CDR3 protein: CASSLLQGASPGANVLTF
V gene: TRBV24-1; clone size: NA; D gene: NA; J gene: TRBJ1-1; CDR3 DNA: TGTGCCACCAGTGATGGCCGGGACATGGGAGCTTTCTTT; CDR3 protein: CATSDGRDMGAFF
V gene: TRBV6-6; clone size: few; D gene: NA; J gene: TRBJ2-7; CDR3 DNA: TGTGCCAGCAGTCAAACCTCAGGGTTAAGCTACGAGCAGTACTTC; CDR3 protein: CASSQTSGLSYEQYF
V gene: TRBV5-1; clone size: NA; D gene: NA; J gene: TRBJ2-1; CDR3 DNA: TGCGCCAGCAGCTTGGGTAGCGGTGGCTCCTACAATGAGCAGTTCTTC; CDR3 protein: CASSLGSGGSYNEQFF
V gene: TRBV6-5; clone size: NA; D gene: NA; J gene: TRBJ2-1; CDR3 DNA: TGTGCCAGCAGTTACTCGAAGGCCAGCAGGAATGAGCAGTTCTTC; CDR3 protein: CASSYSKASRNEQFF
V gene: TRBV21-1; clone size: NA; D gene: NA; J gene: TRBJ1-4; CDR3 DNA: TGTGCCAGCAGCCTAAAGTCTAACAGGGAGACTAATGAAAAACTGTTTTTT; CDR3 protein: CASSLKSNRETNEKLFF
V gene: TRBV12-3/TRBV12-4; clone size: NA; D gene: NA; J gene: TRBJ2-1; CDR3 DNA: TGTGCCAGCGACCCCGGGACTCAGGATGAGCAGTTCTTC; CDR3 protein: CASDPGTQDEQFF
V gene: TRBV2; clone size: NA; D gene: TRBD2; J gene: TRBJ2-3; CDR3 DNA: TGTGCCAGCCCGGGACTAGCGGCTGCAGATACGCAGTATTTT; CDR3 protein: CASPGLAAADTQYF
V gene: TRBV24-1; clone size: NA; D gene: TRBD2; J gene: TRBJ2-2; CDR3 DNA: TGTGCCACCAGTGATCCCCCGGGGAGAGCGGGGCCGAACACCGGGGAGCTGTTTTTT; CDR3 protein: CATSDPPGRAGPNTGELFF